The rows below give T cell receptor beta chains drawn from one sample of a study of Graves' ophthalmopathy and Graves' hyperthyroidism. Each CDR3 protein gets one entry after TCRdb re-called the multiplex PCR reads with MiXCR. Found here are some 150,000 distinct CDR3 sequences, roughly two fifths of them singletons; the top ten hold over 7%. The sample was peripheral blood. The receptors were sampled from a man aged 25-45 years with Graves' ophthalmopathy. The CDR3 runs from the conserved cysteine through the conserved F or W. D genes are given only for firm matches. Not every row has a clone size; where given, it reads once, few, many or a size class.

CDR3nt: TGTGCCAGCAGTTTAGGAGGGACGGAGACCCAGTACTTC
CDR3aa: CASSLGGTETQYF
abundance: many
j_gene: TRBJ2-5
d_gene: -
len: 13
v_gene: TRBV27

CDR3nt: TGTGCCAGCAGTCGGGCCGGAGGTATGGTCCAGTACTTC
CDR3aa: CASSRAGGMVQYF
abundance: many
j_gene: TRBJ2-4
d_gene: -
len: 13
v_gene: TRBV12-3/TRBV12-4

CDR3nt: TGTGCCAGCAGTTATGTAGGGGCGAACACTGAAGCTTTCTTT
CDR3aa: CASSYVGANTEAFF
abundance: many
j_gene: TRBJ1-1
d_gene: -
len: 14
v_gene: TRBV6-5

CDR3nt: TGTGCCTGGAGCTCAGGACAGGATAATTCACCCCTCCACTTT
CDR3aa: CAWSSGQDNSPLHF
abundance: many
j_gene: TRBJ1-6
d_gene: TRBD1
len: 14
v_gene: TRBV30

CDR3nt: TGTGCCAGCAGCCGTATAGCGGGACCGTACGAGCAGTACTTC
CDR3aa: CASSRIAGPYEQYF
abundance: -
j_gene: TRBJ2-7
d_gene: TRBD2
len: 14
v_gene: TRBV6-1

CDR3nt: TGTGCCAGCAGTTTGAACAGGAGACCCTCTGAAGCTTTCTTT
CDR3aa: CASSLNRRPSEAFF
abundance: many
j_gene: TRBJ1-1
d_gene: -
len: 14
v_gene: TRBV28

CDR3nt: TGTGCCAGCAGTCCTACACGGGCCACCGGGGAGCAGTACTTC
CDR3aa: CASSPTRATGEQYF
abundance: -
j_gene: TRBJ2-7
d_gene: -
len: 14
v_gene: TRBV28

CDR3nt: TGTGCCAGCAGTGGAGGGGGGGCGGCCGAAGAGACCCAGTACTTC
CDR3aa: CASSGGGAAEETQYF
abundance: many
j_gene: TRBJ2-5
d_gene: -
len: 15
v_gene: TRBV6-2/TRBV6-3

CDR3nt: TGTGCCAGCAGTTTAACCTCAGGGCGCGGTCAGCCCCAGCATTTT
CDR3aa: CASSLTSGRGQPQHF
abundance: many
j_gene: TRBJ1-5
d_gene: -
len: 15
v_gene: TRBV12-3/TRBV12-4

CDR3nt: TGTGCCAGCAGTGAAGGCGAGGGGGCGTATCAGCCCCAGCATTTT
CDR3aa: CASSEGEGAYQPQHF
abundance: many
j_gene: TRBJ1-5
d_gene: TRBD1
len: 15
v_gene: TRBV6-1

CDR3nt: TGTGCCAGCAGTTTAAGTGTAGCTACGGTCCACGAGCAGTACTTC
CDR3aa: CASSLSVATVHEQYF
abundance: -
j_gene: TRBJ2-7
d_gene: -
len: 15
v_gene: TRBV12-3/TRBV12-4

CDR3nt: TGCAGTGCTAGAGATGGCCCAAACATTCAGTACTTC
CDR3aa: CSARDGPNIQYF
abundance: -
j_gene: TRBJ2-4
d_gene: -
len: 12
v_gene: TRBV20-1

CDR3nt: TGTGCCAGCAGCGACAGGGGGTACCTCTCCTACGAGCAGTACTTC
CDR3aa: CASSDRGYLSYEQYF
abundance: -
j_gene: TRBJ2-7
d_gene: TRBD1
len: 15
v_gene: TRBV11-2

CDR3nt: TGCAGTGCTAGTGGGTTGGCGGGGACAGCTATGCTTGTGACCCAGTACTTC
CDR3aa: CSASGLAGTAMLVTQYF
abundance: -
j_gene: TRBJ2-5
d_gene: -
len: 17
v_gene: TRBV20-1

CDR3nt: TGCAGTGCTAGAGATTCGAGGGCTATCTACGAGCAGTACTTC
CDR3aa: CSARDSRAIYEQYF
abundance: -
j_gene: TRBJ2-7
d_gene: -
len: 14
v_gene: TRBV20-1

CDR3nt: TGTGCCAGCAGTGTTTTTGGCTACACCTACGAGCAGTACTTC
CDR3aa: CASSVFGYTYEQYF
abundance: many
j_gene: TRBJ2-7
d_gene: -
len: 14
v_gene: TRBV6-2/TRBV6-3

CDR3nt: TGTGCCAGCACCTGGGGACAGGGAGGGGGTCAGCCCCAGCATTTT
CDR3aa: CASTWGQGGGQPQHF
abundance: many
j_gene: TRBJ1-5
d_gene: TRBD1
len: 15
v_gene: TRBV12-3/TRBV12-4

CDR3nt: TGTGCTAGTGGTTTGACCGCATCCGGACAGGGCAATATTCTCGAGCAGTACTTC
CDR3aa: CASGLTASGQGNILEQYF
abundance: many
j_gene: TRBJ2-7
d_gene: TRBD1
len: 18
v_gene: TRBV12-5

CDR3nt: TGTGCCAGCAGTTTCTCACAGGTCTTCATGAACACTGAAGCTTTCTTT
CDR3aa: CASSFSQVFMNTEAFF
abundance: -
j_gene: TRBJ1-1
d_gene: -
len: 16
v_gene: TRBV28

CDR3nt: TGTGCCAGCAGCTTAGGGGGGTCAGGGCAGGGCGGCTATGGCTACACCTTC
CDR3aa: CASSLGGSGQGGYGYTF
abundance: many
j_gene: TRBJ1-2
d_gene: -
len: 17
v_gene: TRBV11-2

CDR3nt: TGTGCCAGCAGTTTACAGGGTTGGGAGACCCAGTACTTC
CDR3aa: CASSLQGWETQYF
abundance: -
j_gene: TRBJ2-5
d_gene: -
len: 13
v_gene: TRBV28

CDR3nt: TGTGCCAGCAGCCCACTGAGTAGTACTGAAGCTTTCTTT
CDR3aa: CASSPLSSTEAFF
abundance: few
j_gene: TRBJ1-1
d_gene: -
len: 13
v_gene: TRBV7-2

CDR3nt: TGTGCCAGCAGTTACGCCGGGCTGGACGGCTACACCTTC
CDR3aa: CASSYAGLDGYTF
abundance: -
j_gene: TRBJ1-2
d_gene: -
len: 13
v_gene: TRBV6-5

CDR3nt: TGTGCCAGCGGTCCGCGCAACACCATATATTTT
CDR3aa: CASGPRNTIYF
abundance: many
j_gene: TRBJ1-3
d_gene: -
len: 11
v_gene: TRBV28

CDR3nt: TGTGCCAGCAGCTCTCCGGGGCCTGAAGCTTTCTTT
CDR3aa: CASSSPGPEAFF
abundance: many
j_gene: TRBJ1-1
d_gene: -
len: 12
v_gene: TRBV7-9

CDR3nt: TGTGCCAGCAGTAAAGCGGGAGGGATCGAGACCCAGTACTTC
CDR3aa: CASSKAGGIETQYF
abundance: once
j_gene: TRBJ2-5
d_gene: TRBD2
len: 14
v_gene: TRBV12-3/TRBV12-4

CDR3nt: TGTGCCAGCAAGGAACAGCCAAACACTGAAGCTTTCTTT
CDR3aa: CASKEQPNTEAFF
abundance: -
j_gene: TRBJ1-1
d_gene: -
len: 13
v_gene: TRBV12-3/TRBV12-4

CDR3nt: TGCAGTGCTAGAGATGGGGCTTCTCAGCCCCAGCATTTT
CDR3aa: CSARDGASQPQHF
abundance: -
j_gene: TRBJ1-5
d_gene: -
len: 13
v_gene: TRBV20-1

CDR3nt: TGTGCCAGCAGTTTAGCCCCAGGGGGCGGGTATGGCTACACCTTC
CDR3aa: CASSLAPGGGYGYTF
abundance: -
j_gene: TRBJ1-2
d_gene: TRBD1
len: 15
v_gene: TRBV12-3/TRBV12-4

CDR3nt: TGTGCCAGCAGCTTAAGTTTAGGCAATCAGCCCCAGCATTTT
CDR3aa: CASSLSLGNQPQHF
abundance: -
j_gene: TRBJ1-5
d_gene: -
len: 14
v_gene: TRBV7-8

CDR3nt: TGTGCCAGCAGTGGAGGGACTAGGGGAATGACCTACGAGCAGTACTTC
CDR3aa: CASSGGTRGMTYEQYF
abundance: many
j_gene: TRBJ2-7
d_gene: TRBD2
len: 16
v_gene: TRBV12-3/TRBV12-4

CDR3nt: TGTGCCAGCAGTTACTCCCGATATCAGCCCCAGCATTTT
CDR3aa: CASSYSRYQPQHF
abundance: -
j_gene: TRBJ1-5
d_gene: -
len: 13
v_gene: TRBV6-5

CDR3nt: TGTGCCAGTAGTATAGAATCGGGAGGGCACACAGATACGCAGTATTTT
CDR3aa: CASSIESGGHTDTQYF
abundance: many
j_gene: TRBJ2-3
d_gene: TRBD2
len: 16
v_gene: TRBV19

CDR3nt: TGTGCCAGCAGTCTTCAAGGACAGGGGGCCGTTGGAAATTCACCCCTCCACTTT
CDR3aa: CASSLQGQGAVGNSPLHF
abundance: -
j_gene: TRBJ1-6
d_gene: TRBD1
len: 18
v_gene: TRBV7-2